These T cell receptor beta chains were read from a single sample in a study of beta chain features in type 1 diabetes. The repertoire was sequenced with immunoSEQ multiplex PCR; TCRdb's copy has only in-frame clones and lacks some. The repertoire holds about 150,000 clones, with roughly 7.1% as singletons. The sequenced sample was central memory CD4+ T cells from blood. These receptors came from a middle-aged woman with type 1 diabetes. Both conserved end residues are part of each CDR3. The D gene is left open where the match is weak. Clone size is not always given. Where it is, it says once, few, many or a class for expanded clones.

CDR3: CASTPGQGQDTQYF; DNA: TGTGCCAGCACACCGGGACAGGGACAAGATACGCAGTATTTT; J: TRBJ2-3; D: TRBD1; size: .; length: 14; V: TRBV28
CDR3: CASSPRTGVGNQPQHF; DNA: TGTGCCAGCAGCCCGAGGACAGGGGTAGGCAATCAGCCCCAGCATTTT; J: TRBJ1-5; D: TRBD1; size: few; length: 16; V: TRBV7-2
CDR3: CASSPPGGGNSYEQYF; DNA: TGCGCCAGCAGCCCCCCCGGAGGCGGGAACTCCTACGAGCAGTACTTC; J: TRBJ2-7; D: .; size: .; length: 16; V: TRBV4-1
CDR3: CASSPVLDSYNEQFF; DNA: TGTGCCAGCAGCCCCGTATTAGACTCCTACAATGAGCAGTTCTTC; J: TRBJ2-1; D: .; size: few; length: 15; V: TRBV9
CDR3: CASSLTQVLFTGELFF; DNA: TGTGCCAGCAGCTTGACACAGGTCCTATTCACCGGGGAGCTGTTTTTT; J: TRBJ2-2; D: .; size: few; length: 16; V: TRBV7-9
CDR3: CASTTIRDSADTQYF; DNA: TGTGCCAGCACTACTATACGGGACAGTGCAGATACGCAGTATTTT; J: TRBJ2-3; D: TRBD1; size: .; length: 15; V: TRBV7-4
CDR3: CASSQAGQRDNEQFF; DNA: TGTGCCAGCTCACAAGCCGGACAAAGGGACAATGAGCAGTTCTTC; J: TRBJ2-1; D: .; size: .; length: 15; V: TRBV18
CDR3: CSGQVQGEKLFF; DNA: TGCAGCGGACAGGTTCAGGGGGAAAAACTGTTTTTT; J: TRBJ1-4; D: .; size: few; length: 12; V: TRBV29-1
CDR3: CASSLGSGGYNEQFF; DNA: TGTGCCAGCAGCTTAGGTAGCGGGGGATACAATGAGCAGTTCTTC; J: TRBJ2-1; D: TRBD2; size: few; length: 15; V: TRBV11-2
CDR3: CASSPDPDRAEKLFF; DNA: TGTGCCAGCAGCCCCGACCCTGACAGGGCGGAAAAACTGTTTTTT; J: TRBJ1-4; D: TRBD1; size: .; length: 15; V: TRBV4-2
CDR3: CASSLLAVQETQYF; DNA: TGTGCCAGCAGCTTGCTGGCAGTCCAAGAGACCCAGTACTTC; J: TRBJ2-5; D: .; size: few; length: 14; V: TRBV5-6
CDR3: CASSLASSGTYEQYF; DNA: TGTGCCAGCAGCTTAGCGTCTAGCGGGACCTACGAGCAGTACTTC; J: TRBJ2-7; D: TRBD2; size: few; length: 15; V: TRBV7-8
CDR3: CAIGGVGDYGYTF; DNA: TGTGCCATCGGAGGGGTGGGTGACTATGGCTACACCTTC; J: TRBJ1-2; D: .; size: .; length: 13; V: TRBV10-3
CDR3: CSVDGAGGSDTQYF; DNA: TGCAGCGTTGACGGTGCGGGAGGATCAGATACGCAGTATTTT; J: TRBJ2-3; D: TRBD2; size: few; length: 14; V: TRBV29-1
CDR3: CASSLQTGTGAYEQYF; DNA: TGTGCCAGCAGCCTCCAGACCGGGACAGGGGCCTACGAGCAGTACTTC; J: TRBJ2-7; D: TRBD1; size: .; length: 16; V: TRBV5-4
CDR3: CASRPPGQKFEKLFF; DNA: TGTGCCAGCAGACCCCCGGGACAGAAGTTTGAAAAACTGTTTTTT; J: TRBJ1-4; D: TRBD1; size: few; length: 15; V: TRBV28
CDR3: CASSLGAGAAEAFF; DNA: TGTGCCAGCAGCTTAGGGGCAGGGGCAGCTGAAGCTTTCTTT; J: TRBJ1-1; D: .; size: few; length: 14; V: TRBV7-3
CDR3: CASSLTGTGIGSYEQYF; DNA: TGTGCCAGCAGCCTAACTGGGACAGGTATTGGCTCCTACGAGCAGTACTTC; J: TRBJ2-7; D: TRBD1; size: .; length: 17; V: TRBV4-2
CDR3: CASSPQRNGQPQHF; DNA: TGTGCCAGCTCACCGCAAAGAAACGGTCAGCCCCAGCATTTT; J: TRBJ1-5; D: .; size: few; length: 14; V: TRBV18
CDR3: CASSRLGQLNEQYF; DNA: TGTGCCAGCTCACGGCTCGGACAGCTCAACGAGCAGTACTTC; J: TRBJ2-7; D: .; size: few; length: 14; V: TRBV18
CDR3: CASRSGTGVDTQYF; DNA: TGTGCCAGCAGGTCCGGGACAGGGGTTGATACGCAGTATTTT; J: TRBJ2-3; D: TRBD1; size: few; length: 14; V: TRBV6-5
CDR3: CASSQSPLQGAKGTEAFF; DNA: TGCGCCAGCAGTCAATCGCCCTTACAGGGGGCGAAGGGCACTGAAGCTTTCTTT; J: TRBJ1-1; D: TRBD1; size: many; length: 18; V: TRBV23-1
CDR3: CAWSRGNQPQHF; DNA: TGTGCCTGGAGTAGGGGGAATCAGCCCCAGCATTTT; J: TRBJ1-5; D: .; size: few; length: 12; V: TRBV30
CDR3: CAWSLAGVTEQFF; DNA: TGTGCCTGGAGTCTAGCGGGAGTTACTGAGCAGTTCTTC; J: TRBJ2-1; D: TRBD2; size: few; length: 13; V: TRBV30
CDR3: CASSFSTPNTEAFF; DNA: TGTGCCAGCAGCTTTTCGACACCTAACACTGAAGCTTTCTTT; J: TRBJ1-1; D: .; size: few; length: 14; V: TRBV5-4
CDR3: CASSWGKGAARDETQYF; DNA: TGTGCCAGCAGTTGGGGGAAGGGGGCAGCGAGGGATGAGACCCAGTACTTC; J: TRBJ2-5; D: TRBD1; size: .; length: 17; V: TRBV27
CDR3: CASSPDRSNEKLFF; DNA: TGTGCCAGCAGCCCGGACAGGAGCAATGAAAAACTGTTTTTT; J: TRBJ1-4; D: TRBD1; size: .; length: 14; V: TRBV7-9
CDR3: CASRTGTSRTYNEQFF; DNA: TGTGCCAGCAGAACCGGGACTAGCCGGACTTACAATGAGCAGTTCTTC; J: TRBJ2-1; D: TRBD2; size: few; length: 16; V: TRBV5-4
CDR3: CASSLQINSPLHF; DNA: TGTGCCAGCAGCTTACAGATTAATTCACCCCTCCACTTT; J: TRBJ1-6; D: .; size: few; length: 13; V: TRBV7-6
CDR3: CASSVGTGSFYNEQFF; DNA: TGTGCCAGCAGCGTAGGGACAGGGAGTTTTTACAATGAGCAGTTCTTC; J: TRBJ2-1; D: TRBD1; size: few; length: 16; V: TRBV9
CDR3: CASSESGSSSYNEQFF; DNA: TGTGCCAGCAGTGAGTCAGGTTCGAGCTCCTACAATGAGCAGTTCTTC; J: TRBJ2-1; D: .; size: .; length: 16; V: TRBV2
CDR3: CASSHLQKINYGYTF; DNA: TGTGCCAGCAGCCATCTCCAGAAGATTAACTATGGCTACACCTTC; J: TRBJ1-2; D: .; size: few; length: 15; V: TRBV4-2
CDR3: CAVGREMNTEAFF; DNA: TGTGCTGTAGGGCGGGAGATGAACACTGAAGCTTTCTTT; J: TRBJ1-1; D: .; size: .; length: 13; V: TRBV6-6
CDR3: CASSFEGHEAFF; DNA: TGTGCCAGCAGCTTCGAAGGACATGAAGCTTTCTTT; J: TRBJ1-1; D: .; size: few; length: 12; V: TRBV5-6
CDR3: CASSLGWTSVTGELFF; DNA: TGTGCCAGCAGCTTAGGATGGACTAGCGTTACCGGGGAGCTGTTTTTT; J: TRBJ2-2; D: TRBD2; size: .; length: 16; V: TRBV7-2
CDR3: CASATGLPTGELFF; DNA: TGTGCCAGCGCTACTGGACTACCAACCGGGGAGCTGTTTTTT; J: TRBJ2-2; D: .; size: .; length: 14; V: TRBV2
CDR3: CASSATDREQFF; DNA: TGCGCCAGCAGCGCCACGGACAGGGAGCAGTTCTTC; J: TRBJ2-1; D: TRBD1; size: .; length: 12; V: TRBV5-1
CDR3: CASTWTSGYNNEQFF; DNA: TGCGCCAGCACTTGGACTAGCGGCTACAACAATGAGCAGTTCTTC; J: TRBJ2-1; D: TRBD2; size: few; length: 15; V: TRBV5-1
CDR3: CASSLQVEAFF; DNA: TGTGCCTCCTCCCTACAGGTTGAAGCTTTCTTT; J: TRBJ1-1; D: .; size: .; length: 11; V: TRBV30
CDR3: CASSLKGTGIVDTQYF; DNA: TGTGCCAGCAGCTTAAAGGGGACAGGGATTGTGGATACGCAGTATTTT; J: TRBJ2-3; D: TRBD1; size: few; length: 16; V: TRBV7-2
CDR3: CASSLVQGVLYNEQFF; DNA: TGTGCCAGCAGCTTAGTACAGGGTGTCCTCTACAATGAGCAGTTCTTC; J: TRBJ2-1; D: .; size: .; length: 16; V: TRBV7-8
CDR3: CASTRNAGSTDTQYF; DNA: TGCGCCAGCACCCGTAATGCAGGATCCACAGATACGCAGTATTTT; J: TRBJ2-3; D: .; size: few; length: 15; V: TRBV5-1
CDR3: CASSPATENTGELFF; DNA: TGTGCCAGCAGTCCCGCGACAGAGAACACCGGGGAGCTGTTTTTT; J: TRBJ2-2; D: .; size: .; length: 15; V: TRBV28
CDR3: CASSRDRGYGYGYTF; DNA: TGTGCCAGCAGCCGGGACAGGGGATATGGCTATGGCTACACCTTC; J: TRBJ1-2; D: TRBD1; size: few; length: 15; V: TRBV7-9
CDR3: CAISERQGEGYTF; DNA: TGTGCCATCAGTGAGCGGCAGGGGGAGGGCTACACCTTC; J: TRBJ1-2; D: TRBD1; size: few; length: 13; V: TRBV10-3
CDR3: CASSLSGGNNEQFF; DNA: TGTGCCAGCAGCCTGAGCGGGGGGAACAATGAGCAGTTCTTC; J: TRBJ2-1; D: TRBD2; size: .; length: 14; V: TRBV7-9